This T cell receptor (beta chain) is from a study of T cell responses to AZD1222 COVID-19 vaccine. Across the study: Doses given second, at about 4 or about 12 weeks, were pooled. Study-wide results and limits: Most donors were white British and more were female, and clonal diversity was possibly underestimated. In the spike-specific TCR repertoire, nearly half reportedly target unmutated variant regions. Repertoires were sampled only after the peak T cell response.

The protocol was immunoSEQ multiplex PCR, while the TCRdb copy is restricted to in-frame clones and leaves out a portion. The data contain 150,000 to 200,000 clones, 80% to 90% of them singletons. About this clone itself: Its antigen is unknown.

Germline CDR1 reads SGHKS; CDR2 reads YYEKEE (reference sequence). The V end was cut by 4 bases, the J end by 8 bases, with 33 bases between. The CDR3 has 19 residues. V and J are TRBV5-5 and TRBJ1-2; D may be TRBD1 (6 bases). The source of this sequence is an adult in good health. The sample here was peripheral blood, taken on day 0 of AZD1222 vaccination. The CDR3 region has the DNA TGTGCCAGCAGCCTAAGCCTCAGGGGTGATCAGGGAGCGTCATGGGGCTACACCTTC. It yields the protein CASSLSLRGDQGASWGYTF. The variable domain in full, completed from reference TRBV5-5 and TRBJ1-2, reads DAGVTQSPTHLIKTRGQQVTLRCSPISGHKSVSWYQQVLGQGPQFIFQYYEKEERGRGNFPDRFSARQFPNYSSELNVNALLLGDSALYLCASSLSLRGDQGASWGYTFGSGTRLTVV.